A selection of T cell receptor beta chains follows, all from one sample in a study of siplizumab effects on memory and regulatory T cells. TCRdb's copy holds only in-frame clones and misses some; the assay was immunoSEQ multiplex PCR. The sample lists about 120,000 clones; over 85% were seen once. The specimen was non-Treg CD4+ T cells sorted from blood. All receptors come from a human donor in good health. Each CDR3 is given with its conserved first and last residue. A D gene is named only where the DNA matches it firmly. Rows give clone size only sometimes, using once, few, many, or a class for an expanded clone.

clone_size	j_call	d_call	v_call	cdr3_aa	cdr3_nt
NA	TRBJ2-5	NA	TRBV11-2	CASSARRGLEIQYF	TGTGCCAGCAGCGCTCGCCGGGGCTTGGAGATCCAGTACTTC
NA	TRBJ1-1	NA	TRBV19	CASSIRGGNTEAFF	TGTGCCAGTAGTATCCGCGGGGGGAACACTGAAGCTTTCTTT
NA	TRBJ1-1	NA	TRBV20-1	CSALKQGAFF	TGCAGTGCTCTTAAACAGGGAGCTTTCTTT
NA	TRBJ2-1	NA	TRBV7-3	CASSLSPPRVSNEQFF	TGTGCCAGCAGCTTAAGTCCCCCCCGAGTCAGCAATGAGCAGTTCTTC
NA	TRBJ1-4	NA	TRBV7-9	CASSSRGGFTTNEKLFF	TGTGCCAGCAGCTCCAGAGGGGGGTTTACAACTAATGAAAAACTGTTTTTT
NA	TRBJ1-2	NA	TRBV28	CASVRGQGYGYTF	TGTGCCAGCGTCAGAGGGCAGGGCTATGGCTACACCTTC
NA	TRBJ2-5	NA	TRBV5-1	CASSLATLSGGRTQYF	TGCGCCAGCAGCTTGGCGACCCTCTCAGGAGGCAGGACCCAGTACTTC
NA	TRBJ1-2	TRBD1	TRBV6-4	CASSDSGTGDYGYTF	TGTGCCAGCAGTGACTCGGGGACAGGGGATTATGGCTACACCTTC
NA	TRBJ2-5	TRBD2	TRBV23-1	CAGPLGGGETQYF	TGCGCCGGGCCCCTGGGGGGAGGGGAGACCCAGTACTTC
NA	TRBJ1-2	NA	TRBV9	CASSVGGDLAPGYTF	TGTGCCAGCAGCGTAGGTGGAGATCTCGCGCCTGGCTACACCTTC
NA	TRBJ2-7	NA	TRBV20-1	CSASWDEQYF	TGCAGTGCTAGTTGGGACGAGCAGTACTTC
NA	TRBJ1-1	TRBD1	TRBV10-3	CAIRDRGQDEAFF	TGTGCCATCAGGGACAGGGGGCAGGATGAAGCTTTCTTT
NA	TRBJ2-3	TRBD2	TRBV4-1	CASSQGAPGLVADTQYF	TGCGCCAGCAGCCAAGGGGCCCCGGGACTAGTTGCCGATACGCAGTATTTT
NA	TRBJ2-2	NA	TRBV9	CASSRPGSGDTGELFF	TGTGCCAGCAGCCGACCAGGATCAGGGGACACCGGGGAGCTGTTTTTT
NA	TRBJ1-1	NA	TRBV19	CASSPSSGVYAEAFF	TGTGCCAGTAGTCCCTCGTCAGGGGTCTACGCTGAAGCTTTCTTT
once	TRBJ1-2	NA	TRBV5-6	CASSLGRVYGYTF	TGTGCCAGCAGCTTGGGTAGGGTCTATGGCTACACCTTC
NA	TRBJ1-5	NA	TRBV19	CASSIRQANNQPQHF	TGTGCCAGTAGTATTAGACAGGCCAACAATCAGCCCCAGCATTTT
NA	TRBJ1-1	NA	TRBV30	CAWSRVNTEAFF	TGTGCCTGGAGTAGGGTGAACACTGAAGCTTTCTTT
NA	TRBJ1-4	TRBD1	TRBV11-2	CASRGGPNEKLFF	TGTGCCAGCAGAGGGGGCCCCAATGAAAAACTGTTTTTT
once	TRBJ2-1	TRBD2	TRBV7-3	CASSLVPGGAAEQFF	TGTGCCAGCAGCTTAGTTCCCGGGGGGGCCGCTGAGCAGTTCTTC
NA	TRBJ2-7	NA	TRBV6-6	CASREWESYEQYF	TGTGCCAGCAGGGAATGGGAATCCTACGAGCAGTACTTC
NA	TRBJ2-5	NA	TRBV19	CASSRRGETQYF	TGTGCCAGTAGCAGAAGAGGGGAGACCCAGTACTTC
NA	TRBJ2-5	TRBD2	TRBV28	CASSSLAGMAETQYF	TGTGCCAGCAGTTCCCTAGCGGGGATGGCGGAGACCCAGTACTTC
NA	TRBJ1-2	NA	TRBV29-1	CVLKGGRENYGYTF	TGCGTACTTAAGGGAGGCAGGGAAAACTATGGCTACACCTTC
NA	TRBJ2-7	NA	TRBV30	CAWSGPEAFYEQYF	TGTGCCTGGAGCGGCCCGGAAGCGTTCTACGAGCAGTACTTC
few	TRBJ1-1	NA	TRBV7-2	CASSLHGSNTEAFF	TGTGCCAGCAGCTTACACGGCAGCAACACTGAAGCTTTCTTT
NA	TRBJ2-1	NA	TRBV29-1	CSGKGYNEQFF	TGCAGTGGAAAGGGGTACAATGAGCAGTTCTTC
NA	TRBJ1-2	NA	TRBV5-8	CASSLDPIPYGYTF	TGTGCCAGCAGTTTAGATCCCATCCCCTATGGCTACACCTTC
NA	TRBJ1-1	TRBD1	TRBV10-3	CAISESTGGRGTEAFF	TGTGCCATCAGTGAGTCGACAGGGGGCCGGGGCACTGAAGCTTTCTTT
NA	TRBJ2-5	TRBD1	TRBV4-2	CASSPPQGQGGETQYF	TGTGCCAGCAGCCCACCACAGGGACAGGGGGGAGAGACCCAGTACTTC
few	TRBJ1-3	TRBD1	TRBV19	CASSVDRGSGNTIYF	TGTGCCAGTAGTGTGGACAGGGGATCTGGAAACACCATATATTTT
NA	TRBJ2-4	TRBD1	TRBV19	CASSRDRDRAKNIQYF	TGTGCCAGTAGTCGCGACAGGGACCGGGCCAAAAACATTCAGTACTTC
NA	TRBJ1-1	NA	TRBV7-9	CASSYSGAGTEAFF	TGTGCCAGCAGTTACTCCGGAGCCGGGACTGAAGCTTTCTTT
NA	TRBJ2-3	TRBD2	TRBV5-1	CASSPGAGSITDTQYF	TGCGCCAGCAGCCCAGGAGCGGGGAGCATCACAGATACGCAGTATTTT
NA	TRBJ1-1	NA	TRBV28	CASSLRMNTEAFF	TGTGCCAGCAGTCTACGGATGAACACTGAAGCTTTCTTT
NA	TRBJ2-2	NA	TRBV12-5	CASGSNNAPLNTGELFF	TGTGCTAGTGGTAGTAACAACGCACCCTTGAACACCGGGGAGCTGTTTTTT
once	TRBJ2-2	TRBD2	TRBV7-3	CASSLWASGVTGELFF	TGTGCTAGCAGCTTATGGGCTAGCGGGGTAACCGGGGAGCTGTTTTTT
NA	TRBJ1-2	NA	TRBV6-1	CASSEEGQIKQYGYTF	TGTGCCAGCAGTGAAGAGGGCCAGATAAAGCAGTATGGCTACACCTTC
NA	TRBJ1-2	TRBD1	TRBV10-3	CAMGDRNYGYTF	TGTGCCATGGGGGACAGAAACTATGGCTACACCTTC
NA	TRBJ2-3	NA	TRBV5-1	CASTGRPTDTQYF	TGCGCCAGCACGGGCAGACCCACAGATACGCAGTATTTT
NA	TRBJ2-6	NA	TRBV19	CASSNPGSGANVLTF	TGTGCCAGTAGTAACCCAGGGTCCGGGGCCAACGTCCTGACTTTC
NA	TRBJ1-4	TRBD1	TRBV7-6	CASRLQGINEKLFF	TGTGCCAGCAGGTTACAGGGGATTAATGAAAAACTGTTTTTT
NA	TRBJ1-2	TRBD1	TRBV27	CASRRTGDDGYTF	TGTGCCAGCAGGCGGACAGGGGATGATGGCTACACCTTC
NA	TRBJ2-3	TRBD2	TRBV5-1	CASSLPETSGLDTQYF	TGCGCCAGCAGCTTGCCAGAAACTAGCGGGCTAGATACGCAGTATTTT
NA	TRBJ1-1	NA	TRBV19	CATLGRGPMNTEAFF	TGTGCCACACTAGGGCGGGGTCCCATGAACACTGAAGCTTTCTTT
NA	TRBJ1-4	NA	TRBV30	CASDGGTNEKLFF	TGTGCTTCGGACGGGGGGACTAATGAAAAACTGTTTTTT
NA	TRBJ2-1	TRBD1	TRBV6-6	CASSYPGQSNEQFF	TGTGCCAGCAGTTACCCGGGACAGAGCAATGAGCAGTTCTTC
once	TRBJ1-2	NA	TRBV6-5	CASSYGSGYGYTF	TGTGCCAGCAGTTACGGCTCCGGCTATGGCTACACCTTC
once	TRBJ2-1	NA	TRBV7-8	CASSPSGQPNNEQFF	TGTGCCAGCAGCCCCAGCGGGCAGCCTAACAATGAGCAGTTCTTC
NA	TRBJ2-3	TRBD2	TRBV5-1	CASSFIAGGQGTDTQYF	TGCGCCAGCAGCTTCATAGCGGGGGGGCAGGGCACAGATACGCAGTATTTT
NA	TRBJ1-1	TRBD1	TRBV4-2	CASSARTGRNTEAFF	TGTGCCAGCAGCGCCCGGACAGGGCGGAACACTGAAGCTTTCTTT
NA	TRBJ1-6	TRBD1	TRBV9	CASSLRNWTGGLCSPLHF	TGTGCCAGCAGCCTACGGAATTGGACAGGCGGCCTTTGCTCACCCCTCCACTTT
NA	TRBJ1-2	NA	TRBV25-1	CATRNVYGYTF	TGTGCCACCCGTAACGTCTATGGCTACACCTTC
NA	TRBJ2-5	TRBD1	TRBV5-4	CASSRDRGAETQYF	TGTGCCAGCAGCCGGGACAGGGGGGCAGAGACCCAGTACTTC